This T cell receptor beta chain was sequenced during a study of cytomegalovirus exposure and HLA in healthy donors. Background on the study: In terms of ancestry, the Caucasian-associated cluster contained about 81% of the 350 to 450 genotyped donors.

This CDR3 is 11 amino acids long. J gave up 8 bases and V 4 bases, and 4 bases lay outside the gene matches. Germline V gene data show CDR1 as GTSNPN and CDR2 as SVGIG (reference sequence). The PCR ran on 60 Vbeta and 13 Jbeta primers. TCRdb's copy holds only in-frame clones and misses some; the assay was immunoSEQ multiplex PCR. The table has around 130,000 clones, over 8.5% seen once. In its sample, this clone was seen a few times. The antigen remains unidentified. Study results and caveats: On later analysis, the bulk of CMV-associated TCR beta chains appeared to be HLA-restricted. Clonal expansion was found to be greater in HLA-associated TCR beta chains than in equally common others in a later analysis. As immune exposure information, only CMV serostatus was available.

The receptor's source is a woman in her 40s in good health and CMV-seropositive. V is TRBV30 and J is TRBJ1-2; 7 nucleotides match TRBD1. Sequenced material: PBMCs. The CDR3, as DNA: TGTGCCTGGAATCAGGGGGGAGGCTACACCTTC. It specifies CAWNQGGGYTF.